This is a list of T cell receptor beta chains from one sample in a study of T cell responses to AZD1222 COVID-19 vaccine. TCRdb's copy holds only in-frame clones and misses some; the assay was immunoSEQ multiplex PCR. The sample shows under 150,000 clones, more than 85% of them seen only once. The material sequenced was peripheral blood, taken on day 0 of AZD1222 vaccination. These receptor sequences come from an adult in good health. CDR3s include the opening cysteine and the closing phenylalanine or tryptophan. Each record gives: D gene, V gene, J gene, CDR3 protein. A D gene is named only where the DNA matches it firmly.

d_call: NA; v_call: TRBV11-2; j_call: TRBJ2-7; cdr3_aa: CASSPGRQAYEQYF
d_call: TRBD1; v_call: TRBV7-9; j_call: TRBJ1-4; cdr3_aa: CASSLAGTAGTEKLFF
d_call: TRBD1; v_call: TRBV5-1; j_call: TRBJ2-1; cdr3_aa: CASSFGTGGMNEQFF
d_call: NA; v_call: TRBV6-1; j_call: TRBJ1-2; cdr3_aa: CASSDEVHGYTF
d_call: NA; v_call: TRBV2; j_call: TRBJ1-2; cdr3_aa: CASSEAHRPHGYTF
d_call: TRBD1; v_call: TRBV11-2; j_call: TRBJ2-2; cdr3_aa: CASSHRGRTGELFF
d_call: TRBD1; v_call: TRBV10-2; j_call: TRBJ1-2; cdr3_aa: CASIGQGGDYGYTF
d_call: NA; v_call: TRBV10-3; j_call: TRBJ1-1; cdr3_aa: CAISEEGQNTEAFF
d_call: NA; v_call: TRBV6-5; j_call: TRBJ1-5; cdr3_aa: CASSPNREHQPQHF
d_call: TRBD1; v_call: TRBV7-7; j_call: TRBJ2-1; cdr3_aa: CASSLGLQGSDYNEQFF
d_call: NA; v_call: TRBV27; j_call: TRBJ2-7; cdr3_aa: CASSLLSSRYYGYEQYF
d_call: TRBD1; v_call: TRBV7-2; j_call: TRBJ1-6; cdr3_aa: CASSSTGGSPLHF
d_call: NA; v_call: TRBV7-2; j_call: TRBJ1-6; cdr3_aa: CASSLGLLNLNSPLHF
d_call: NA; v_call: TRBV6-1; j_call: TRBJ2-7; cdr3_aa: CASSDYEQYF
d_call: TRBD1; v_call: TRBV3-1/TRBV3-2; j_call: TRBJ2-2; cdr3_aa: CASESYDRGELFF
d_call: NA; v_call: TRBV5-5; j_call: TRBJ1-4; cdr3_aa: CASSAPPSGTGTNEKLFF
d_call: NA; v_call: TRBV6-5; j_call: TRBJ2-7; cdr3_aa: CASRPTGSPEQYF
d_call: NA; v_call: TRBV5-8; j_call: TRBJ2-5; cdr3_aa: CASSLGDRMIIETQYF
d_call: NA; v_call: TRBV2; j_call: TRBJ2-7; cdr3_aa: CASSPPSGEAYYEQYF
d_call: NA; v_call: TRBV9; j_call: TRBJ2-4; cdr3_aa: CASSVDGVVNIQYF
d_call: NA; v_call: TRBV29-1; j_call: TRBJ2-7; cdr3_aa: CSVVVGQGGEQYF
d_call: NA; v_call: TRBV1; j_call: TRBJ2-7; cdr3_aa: CTSSPPRLAGGSPYEQYF
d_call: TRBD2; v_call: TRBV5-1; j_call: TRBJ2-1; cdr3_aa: CASSRASGGYNEQFF
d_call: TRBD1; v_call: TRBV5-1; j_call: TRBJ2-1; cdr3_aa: CASSLAGDRDFYEQFF
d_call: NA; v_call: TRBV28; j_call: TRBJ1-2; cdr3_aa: CASSLGRGHGYTF
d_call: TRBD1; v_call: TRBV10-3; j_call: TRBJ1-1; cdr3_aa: CAISTGATEAFF
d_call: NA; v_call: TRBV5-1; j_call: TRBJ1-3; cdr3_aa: CASSLDPTSGNTIYF
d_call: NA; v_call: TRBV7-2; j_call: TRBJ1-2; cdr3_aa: CASSLLSAWGYTF
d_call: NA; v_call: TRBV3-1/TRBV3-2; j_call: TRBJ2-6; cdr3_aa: CASSPRGARIGANVLTF
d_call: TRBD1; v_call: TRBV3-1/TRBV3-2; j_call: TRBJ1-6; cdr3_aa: CASSPRDRAHSPLHF